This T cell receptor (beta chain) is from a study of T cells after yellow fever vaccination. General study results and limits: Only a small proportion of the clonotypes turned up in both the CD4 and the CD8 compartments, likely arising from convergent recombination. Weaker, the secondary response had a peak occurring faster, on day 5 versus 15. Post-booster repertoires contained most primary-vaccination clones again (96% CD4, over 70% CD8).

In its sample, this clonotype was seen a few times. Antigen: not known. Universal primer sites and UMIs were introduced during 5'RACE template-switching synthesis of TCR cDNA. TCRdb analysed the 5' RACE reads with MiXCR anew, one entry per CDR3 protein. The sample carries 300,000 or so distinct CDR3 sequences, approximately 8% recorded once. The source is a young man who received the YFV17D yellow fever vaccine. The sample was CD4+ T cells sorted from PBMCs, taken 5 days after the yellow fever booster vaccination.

The CDR3 sequence: CASSLYLPWGPDTEAFF. CDR3 in DNA: TGTGCCAGCAGCTTATATCTACCCTGGGGCCCAGACACTGAAGCTTTCTTT. The genes are TRBV7-9 and TRBJ1-1; D perhaps matches TRBD1 (5 bases). The CDR3 covers 17 residues. The germline V gene has CDR1 SEHNR and CDR2 FQNEAQ (reference sequence). The ends were cut back, 2 bases at V and 3 bases at J, with 19 bases in the middle.